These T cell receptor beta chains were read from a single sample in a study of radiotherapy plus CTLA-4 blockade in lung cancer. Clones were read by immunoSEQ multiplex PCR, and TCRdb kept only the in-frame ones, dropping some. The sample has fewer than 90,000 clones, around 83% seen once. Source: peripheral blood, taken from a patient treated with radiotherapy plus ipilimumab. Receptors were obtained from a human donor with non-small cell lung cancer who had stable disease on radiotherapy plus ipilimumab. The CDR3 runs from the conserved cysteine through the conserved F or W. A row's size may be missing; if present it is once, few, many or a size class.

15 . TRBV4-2 CASSQEAGLTDTQYF
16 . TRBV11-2 CASSSRTFSSYNEQFF
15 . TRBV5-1 CASSSISGVSYEQYF
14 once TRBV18 CASSPTRENYGYTF
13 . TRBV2 CASSEAGDNEQFF
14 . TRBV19 CASSPGGFSYEQYF
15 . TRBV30 CAWSRDFLSQETQYF
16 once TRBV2 CASRRDTGGYSYEQYF
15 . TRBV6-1 CASSPLGRSNTEAFF
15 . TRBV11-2 CASSLDRRSNSPLHF
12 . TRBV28 CASSSGPDTQYF
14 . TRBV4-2 CASSQEGGQSKLFF
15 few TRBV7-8 CASSSGTGNTGELFF
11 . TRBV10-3 CAISGTDTQYF
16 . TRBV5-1 CASSLAKWGADTEAFF
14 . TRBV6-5 CASSRDRGADIQYF
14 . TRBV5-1 CASSGTTGGEKLFF
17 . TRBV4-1 CASSQDQADARTGELFF
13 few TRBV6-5 CAIRTENTGELFF
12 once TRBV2 CASVGQQETQYF
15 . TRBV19 CASRRATSTNEKLFF
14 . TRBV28 CASSSRGTSGFQYF
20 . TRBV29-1 CNAVGPNSGRSRLGTDTQYF
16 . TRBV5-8 CASSLAQAEGGSPLHF
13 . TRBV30 CAWSEQIGQPQHF
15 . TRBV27 CASSSWGSDTDTQYF
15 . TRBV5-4 CASSLDSPRRHEQYF
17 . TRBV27 CASSLQLRDRVAFEQYF
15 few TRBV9 CASSVSANYNSPLHF
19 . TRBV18 CASSKPGLAGGTNTGELFF
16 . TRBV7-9 CASSPRSPGGQDEQFF
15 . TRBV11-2 CASSLGLAGAYEQYF
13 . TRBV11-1 CASSLKWDTEAFF
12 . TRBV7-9 CASSPLNTEAFF
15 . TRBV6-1 CASSRRTGDGGELFF
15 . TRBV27 CASSLRDDHRYGYTF
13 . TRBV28 CASSFGTAYEQYF
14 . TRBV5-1 CASSLGRGPYEQYF
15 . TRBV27 CASSSGGSNNSPLHF
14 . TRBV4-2 CASSQPHSGNTIYF
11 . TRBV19 CASITGNIQYF
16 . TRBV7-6 CASSLGERGVTDTQYF
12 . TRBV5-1 CASSLTQTEQFF
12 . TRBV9 CASSGTNTEAFF
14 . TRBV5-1 CASRRGDSQETQYF
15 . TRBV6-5 CASSALQGANQPQHF
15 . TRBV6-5 CARTPGYSTTYEQYF
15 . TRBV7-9 CASSLDAGSNEKLFF
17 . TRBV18 CASSPPPTGDSNQPQHF
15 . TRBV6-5 CASRISGGRSYGYTF
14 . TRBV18 CASSPLGQEGEQYF
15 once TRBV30 CAWESGLAATGELFF